The 5 T cell receptor beta chains reported below all come from one sample, sequenced in a study of T cell repertoires in cytomegalovirus infection. TCRdb used MiXCR to reprocess the reads, holding one entry per CDR3 protein. The sample contains some 800,000 distinct CDR3 sequences, almost 30% of which appear only once. Their antigen targets remain unknown. The sample was cultured CD8+ T cells from PBMCs, taken from culture after CMV antigen stimulation. The receptors shown here come from a human donor in good health (CMV status not recorded). Some clones in this sample may be carry-over from other donors' samples.

The sample holds a few counts of this clonotype. Here the CDR3 reads CASSNTGGQDTQYF. The CDR3 region has the DNA TGTGCCAGCAGTAATACCGGGGGGCAAGATACGCAGTATTTT. The chain recombines TRBV2 with TRBJ2-3; a weak D match, TRBD2 (7 bases). Deletions cut 5 bases from V and 5 bases from J, with 14 bases between. The CDR3 contains 14 residues. Germline values: CDR1 SNHLY, CDR2 FYNNEI.

The chain has TRBV4-1 and TRBJ1-1; possible D gene TRBD1, 6 bases. CDR1 is MGHRA and CDR2 is YSYEKL in the germline V gene. V dropped 5 bases and J dropped 1 base, with 14 bases sitting between them. There are 15 residues in the CDR3. This chain's CDR3 is CASSNNRVGNTEAFF. CDR3 DNA: TGCGCCAGCAGCAATAACAGGGTTGGGAACACTGAAGCTTTCTTT.

This clonotype was detected ten times or more. The rearrangement uses TRBV7-2 and TRBJ1-1, with D perhaps matching TRBD1 (5 bases). This CDR3 region has 15 residues. Trimming stripped 5 bases from V and 4 bases from J, with 17 bases between. Germline V gene lookup returns CDR1 SGHTA and CDR2 FQGNSA. For the CDR3, the DNA is TGTGCCAGCAGCCCGGACGGGACTGTGGTCACTGAAGCTTTCTTT. Translating it yields CASSPDGTVVTEAFF.

The CDR3 protein is CASSQVGTTFTGELFF. The CDR3 DNA reads TGCGCCAGCAGCCAAGTCGGGACAACGTTCACCGGGGAGCTGTTTTTT. The rearrangement joins TRBV4-1 to TRBJ2-2, with D possibly matching TRBD1 (6 bases). Germline V gene lookup returns CDR1 MGHRA and CDR2 YSYEKL. This CDR3 has 16 amino acids. Trimming removed 1 base at V and 4 bases at J, with 13 bases between.

The chain employs TRBV9 and TRBJ2-1; 9 nucleotides line up with TRBD2. J gave up 9 bases and V 4 bases, and 20 bases lay outside the gene matches. Germline loops: CDR1 SGDLS, CDR2 YYNGEE. CDR3 length: 18 amino acids. The CDR3 loop is CASSPWLGGGAIGSEQFF. The CDR3 DNA reads as TGTGCCAGCAGCCCCTGGTTGGGCGGGGGGGCTATAGGGAGTGAGCAGTTCTTC. The variable domain in full, with the rest retrieved from reference TRBV9 and TRBJ2-1, is DSGVTQTPKHLITATGQRVTLRCSPRSGDLSVYWYQQSLDQGLQFLIQYYNGEERAKGNILERFSAQQFPDLHSELNLSSLELGDSALYFCASSPWLGGGAIGSEQFFGPGTRLTVL.